This entry lists 27 T cell receptor beta chains sequenced from one sample in a study of T cells after yellow fever vaccination. TCRdb reprocessed the 5' RACE reads with MiXCR, giving one entry per CDR3 protein. The table has 68,000 or so distinct CDR3 sequences, more than 6.5% seen once; the top ten hold 37%. This sample comprised CD8+ T cells sorted from PBMCs, obtained around 45 days after the first yellow fever vaccination. The receptors were sampled from a man younger than 30 who received the YFV17D yellow fever vaccine.

This clonotype was detected many times. J is TRBJ1-1 and V is TRBV4-2; tentative D call: TRBD1 (6 bases). Germline V gene sequence: CDR1 LGHNA, CDR2 YNFKEQ. The CDR3 consists of 18 residues. V was pared by 3 bases and J by 0 bases, with 20 bases between. The CDR3 DNA follows: TGTGCCAGCAGCCAGTCACTCTGGACAGACTCGATGAACACTGAAGCTTTCTTT. As protein: CASSQSLWTDSMNTEAFF.

The sample holds many counts of this clonotype. The chain has TRBV6-5 and TRBJ2-5; weak D call: TRBD2 (5 bases). Trimming removed 2 bases from V and 4 bases from J, with 11 bases in between. This CDR3 comprises 14 residues. The germline gives CDR1 MNHEY, CDR2 SVGAGI. CDR3 in DNA: TGTGCCAGCAGTTACCCAGGAGGAGGAGAGACCCAGTACTTC. It is translated as CASSYPGGGETQYF.

This clonotype was observed at least ten times. The chain couples TRBV4-3 to TRBJ2-2; 7 nucleotides agree with TRBD2. Unmatched junction bases numbered 7, after V lost 0 bases and J lost 6 bases. In germline, CDR1 is LGHNA, CDR2 YSLEER. CDR3 size: 16 residues. In DNA, the CDR3 is TGCGCCAGCAGCCAAGATGGTGGGGGGGTTTCCGGGGAGCTGTTTTTT. Amino acids: CASSQDGGGVSGELFF.

The chain combines TRBV3-1 with TRBJ2-3; D unclear. The CDR3 is 12 amino acids. Germline V CDR1 and CDR2: LGHDT, YNNKEL (reference sequence). Trimming took 1 base from V and 5 from J, leaving 4 bases between them. The DNA of the CDR3 is TGTGCCAGCAGCCAAGGGTTAGATACGCAGTATTTT. Translation: CASSQGLDTQYF.

About this clonotype: This clone may be a read error of a much larger clone one base away. This chain links TRBV7-6 with TRBJ2-1; D may be TRBD1 or TRBD2 (6 bases each). V gave up 5 bases and J gave up 7 bases, with 18 bases separating them. The CDR3 contains 15 residues. Germline CDR1 SGHVS, CDR2 FNYEAQ. CDR3 in amino acids: CASSPRGTQGNEQFF. CDR3 coding DNA: TGTGCCAGCAGCCCACGCGGGACCCAGGGGAATGAGCAGTTCTTC.

V is TRBV6-1 and J is TRBJ1-2, with TRBD1 matching over 11 bases. CDR1 and CDR2 from the germline V gene are MNHNS and SASEGT. The V and J ends lost 3 bases and 4 bases, in that order; junction bases with no gene match: 4. This CDR3 is built from 15 residues. The CDR3: CASSDGQGASYGYTF. DNA for the CDR3: TGTGCCAGCAGTGACGGACAGGGGGCGTCCTATGGCTACACCTTC.

A note on this clonotype: Given a much more abundant clone one base away, this may be a read error. The V call is TRBV9, the J call TRBJ2-5, with D possibly being TRBD2 (6 bases). V shed 5 bases and J shed 1 base, with 15 bases lying between them. Per germline, CDR1 SGDLS and CDR2 YYNGEE. This CDR3 contains 15 residues. The CDR3: CASSATGVPQETQYF. The DNA of the CDR3 is TGTGCCAGCAGTGCCACGGGGGTACCCCAAGAGACCCAGTACTTC.

The V gene is TRBV7-2, the J gene TRBJ2-6; no clear D gene. V lost 6 bases and J 4 bases, leaving 13 bases between the germline ends. Germline V lookup: CDR1 SGHTA, CDR2 FQGNSA. This CDR3 contains 15 residues. CDR3 bases: TGTGCCAGCAGTCAAGGCCTTACAGGGGCCAACGTCCTGACTTTC. Translated: CASSQGLTGANVLTF.

This clonotype was seen at least ten times. The chain has TRBV12-3 or TRBV12-4 and TRBJ2-7; 11 nucleotides align to TRBD1. The CDR3 is 15 amino acids. Trimming removed 7 bases from V and 3 bases from J; junction bases left unmatched: 8. The CDR3 protein is CASNPTGTGGYEQYF. In nucleotides, the CDR3 is TGTGCCAGCAACCCAACCGGGACAGGGGGCTACGAGCAGTACTTC.

This clonotype was seen more than once but under ten times. The CDR3 protein is CASSQGSGGVETQYF. The DNA of the CDR3 is TGCGCCAGCAGCCAGGGCAGCGGGGGGGTTGAGACCCAGTACTTC. The rearrangement links TRBV4-1 to TRBJ2-5; 10 bases match TRBD2. CDR3 length: 15 residues. V lost 3 bases to trimming and J lost 5 bases; unmatched junction nucleotides: 6. CDR1 is MGHRA and CDR2 is YSYEKL in the germline V gene.

This clonotype was recorded a few times. CDR3 sequence: CSAQDRETSTDTQYF. CDR3 DNA sequence: TGCAGTGCTCAGGACAGGGAAACTAGCACAGATACGCAGTATTTT. The V call is TRBV20-1, the J call TRBJ2-3; TRBD1 agrees at 8 bases. CDR3 length: 15 residues. The germline V gene has CDR1 DFQATT and CDR2 SNEGSKA (reference sequence). The ends lost 5 bases at V and 0 bases at J; junction bases unmatched: 7.

In its sample, this clonotype was seen many times. Here the CDR3 reads CASSWSDTEAFF. The CDR3 DNA sequence: TGCGCCAGCAGCTGGTCGGACACTGAAGCTTTCTTT. This chain connects TRBV5-1 to TRBJ1-1; D remains unclear. V lost 3 bases and J lost 3, with 6 bases in between. Germline CDR1 is SGHRS and CDR2 is YFSETQ. There are 12 residues in the CDR3.

Turning to this clonotype: A much larger clone is a single base away; this may be a read error. V and J are TRBV7-8 and TRBJ2-3, with D unclear. The CDR3 totals 15 residues. Germline loops: CDR1 SGHVS, CDR2 FQNEAQ. In DNA, the CDR3 is TGTCCCAGCAGCTTAGGACGACCGAGCACAGATACGCAGTATTTT. Protein product: CPSSLGRPSTDTQYF. The whole variable domain, remainder taken from reference TRBV7-8 and TRBJ2-3, is GAGVSQSPRYKVAKRGQDVALRCDPISGHVSLFWYQQALGQGPEFLTYFQNEAQLDKSGLPSDRFFAERPEGSVSTLKIQRTQQEDSAVYLCPSSLGRPSTDTQYFGPGTRLTVL.

This clonotype was recorded a few times. The rearrangement links TRBV9 to TRBJ1-2; 7 positions agree with TRBD1. The CDR3 contains 18 residues. Trimming took 0 bases from V and 0 from J; bases not matched to a gene: 11. Per germline, CDR1 SGDLS and CDR2 YYNGEE. This CDR3 reads CASSVGNRGKPTNYGYTF. The CDR3 DNA follows: TGTGCCAGCAGCGTAGGAAACAGGGGAAAGCCCACTAACTATGGCTACACCTTC. The full variable domain, its missing parts supplied by reference TRBV9 and TRBJ1-2, is DSGVTQTPKHLITATGQRVTLRCSPRSGDLSVYWYQQSLDQGLQFLIQYYNGEERAKGNILERFSAQQFPDLHSELNLSSLELGDSALYFCASSVGNRGKPTNYGYTFGSGTRLTVV.

This clonotype was seen at least ten times. This rearrangement joins TRBV5-1 to TRBJ1-1; 7 bases map to TRBD1. The CDR3 totals 13 residues. Germline lookup yields CDR1 SGHRS and CDR2 YFSETQ. Unmatched junction bases numbered 7, after V lost 4 bases and J lost 7 bases. CDR3 in DNA: TGCGCCAGCAGCACCGGGACAGATGGTGAAGCTTTCTTT. Translated, it gives CASSTGTDGEAFF.

This clonotype was recorded at least ten times. The J gene is TRBJ1-1, the V gene TRBV3-1, with a tentative D call TRBD1 (5 bases). This CDR3 contains 13 residues. Per the germline V gene, CDR1 is LGHDT and CDR2 is YNNKEL (reference sequence). V lost 4 bases, J lost 7 bases, and 13 bases lay in between. Here the CDR3 reads CASSLRVGGEAFF. In nucleotides, the CDR3 is TGTGCCAGCAGCCTCAGGGTCGGGGGTGAAGCTTTCTTT.

This clonotype was picked up many times. The V call is TRBV4-1, the J call TRBJ2-7, with 12 positions matching TRBD2. V lost 3 bases to trimming and J lost 2 bases; unmatched junction nucleotides: 2. The CDR3 extends over 15 amino acids. Germline V gene sequence: CDR1 MGHRA, CDR2 YSYEKL. The CDR3 sequence is CASSHRLAGAYEQYF. CDR3 nucleotides: TGCGCCAGCAGCCACCGACTAGCGGGGGCCTACGAGCAGTACTTC.

This clonotype has ten or more counts. V gene TRBV5-6 combines with J gene TRBJ2-3, with D possibly matching TRBD1 (5 bases). V was pared by 1 base and J by 2 bases, with 11 bases between. There are 15 residues in the CDR3. Germline assignment: CDR1 SGHDT and CDR2 YYEEEE. CDR3 residues: CASSLNRPSTDTQYF. In DNA, the CDR3 is TGTGCCAGCAGCTTGAACAGGCCTTCCACAGATACGCAGTATTTT. The full variable domain, its missing parts supplied by reference TRBV5-6 and TRBJ2-3, is DAGVTQSPTHLIKTRGQQVTLRCSPKSGHDTVSWYQQALGQGPQFIFQYYEEEERQRGNFPDRFSGHQFPNYSSELNVNALLLGDSALYLCASSLNRPSTDTQYFGPGTRLTVL.

In its sample, this clonotype was seen many times. The V call is TRBV7-9, the J call TRBJ1-2; 7 bases fit TRBD1. The CDR3 sequence is 14 residues long. The germline gives CDR1 SEHNR, CDR2 FQNEAQ (reference sequence). V was clipped by 0 bases and J by 8 bases; unmatched bases: 6. The DNA for the CDR3 is TGTGCCAGCAGCTTAGCGGGACAGCCGAGAGGCTACACCTTC. This sequence encodes CASSLAGQPRGYTF. Combining the CDR3 with reference TRBV7-9 and TRBJ1-2 gives the whole variable domain DTGVSQNPRHKITKRGQNVTFRCDPISEHNRLYWYRQTLGQGPEFLTYFQNEAQLEKSRLLSDRFSAERPKGSFSTLEIQRTEQGDSAMYLCASSLAGQPRGYTFGSGTRLTVV.

There are a few counts of this clonotype. The chain is built from TRBV15 and TRBJ2-1; D may be TRBD2 (7 bases). Trimming stripped 8 bases from V and 8 bases from J, with 19 bases between. In germline, CDR1 is LNHNV, CDR2 YYDKDF (reference sequence). The CDR3 has 14 residues. In DNA, the CDR3 is TGTGCCACCGGGGGGGCTAGTGGCGGGTATGAGCAGTTCTTC. Translating it yields CATGGASGGYEQFF.

This clonotype was seen only a few times. This chain links TRBV5-1 with TRBJ1-1, with 7 bases matching TRBD1. This CDR3 is built from 13 residues. The V and J ends lost 3 bases and 6 bases, in that order; junction bases with no gene match: 5. The germline gives CDR1 SGHRS, CDR2 YFSETQ. In DNA, the CDR3 is TGCGCCAGCAGCTGGCAGGGGGGGGCTGAAGCTTTCTTT. The encoded protein is CASSWQGGAEAFF.

This clonotype was recorded at least ten times. The chain joins TRBV4-1 to TRBJ1-2; D unresolved. This CDR3 region has 11 residues. Germline V CDR1 and CDR2: MGHRA, YSYEKL. The V and J ends lost 4 bases and 8 bases respectively, with 8 bases between them. The CDR3: CASSLDGGYTF. In DNA, the CDR3 is TGCGCCAGCAGCCTGGACGGGGGCTACACCTTC.

With respect to this clonotype: A much larger clone lies one base from this, so it may be a read error. This chain links TRBV14 with TRBJ1-1; no reliable D call. The CDR3 totals 14 residues. Germline assignment: CDR1 SGHDN and CDR2 FVKESK. The CDR3 bases are TGTGCCAGCAGCCCTCCCGTCCCGAACACTAAAGCTTTCTTT. This codes for CASSPPVPNTKAFF.

The CDR3 is CAWSPGLAGVYNEQFF. The CDR3 DNA sequence: TGTGCCTGGAGTCCCGGACTAGCGGGGGTATACAATGAGCAGTTCTTC. The chain carries TRBV30 and TRBJ2-1; the match to TRBD2 covers 13 bases. J lost 4 bases, V lost 2 bases, and 5 bases had no gene match. There are 16 residues in the CDR3. Germline assignment: CDR1 GTSNPN and CDR2 SVGIG (reference sequence).

This clonotype was counted at least ten times. The rearrangement links TRBV12-3 or TRBV12-4 to TRBJ2-3; 10 bases fit TRBD2. CDR3 length: 11 amino acids. J was trimmed by 13 bases and V by 6 bases; bases with no gene match: 4. CDR3 sequence reads: CASSSGTSEYF. The CDR3 DNA follows: TGTGCCAGCAGCTCCGGGACTAGCGAGTATTTT.

This clonotype has a count of ten or more. The V call is TRBV20-1, the J call TRBJ2-5, with 7 nucleotides matching TRBD1. CDR1 is DFQATT, CDR2 SNEGSKA, per germline (reference sequence). The CDR3 runs 13 residues. The ends lost 6 bases at V and 5 bases at J; junction bases unmatched: 9. As DNA, the CDR3 is TGCAGTGCCGTGGGACAGTCCATTGAGACCCAGTACTTC. Amino acid sequence: CSAVGQSIETQYF.

This sequence joins TRBV3-1 and TRBJ1-2; D unresolved. There are 13 residues in the CDR3. Germline values: CDR1 LGHDT, CDR2 YNNKEL (reference sequence). V was cut by 2 bases and J by 6 bases, with 10 bases left in between. The CDR3 loop is CASSQSARDGYTF. Here the CDR3 DNA reads TGTGCCAGCAGCCAAAGTGCTCGGGATGGCTACACCTTC.